This T cell receptor (beta chain) stems from a study of T cells in Graves' hyperthyroidism and ophthalmopathy. Study-wide points: Ophthalmopathy onset followed model prediction by a median around 6.6 months.

What was amplified from RNA transcripts were TCR beta CDR3 regions. The HTBI set primed first-round TCR CDR3 RT-PCR. TCRdb analysed the multiplex PCR reads with MiXCR anew, one entry per CDR3 protein. The table records about 300,000 distinct CDR3 sequences, roughly 19% of them present only once. In making diagnoses, clinical symptoms, serum thyroxine and TRAb, thyroid ultrasound and orbital computed tomography were all used. A 10 ml volume of fresh peripheral blood provided the PBMCs. This clonotype was seen a handful of times. Its specificity is unknown. The CDR3 is 14 amino acids. V shed 5 bases, J shed 5 bases, and the junction held 7 bases outside the gene matches. In germline, CDR1 is SEHNR, CDR2 FQNEAQ (reference sequence).

This receptor was taken from a man aged 50 or older with Graves' ophthalmopathy. The chain recombines TRBV7-9 with TRBJ1-2, with 8 positions matching TRBD1. Sequencing was done on a sample of blood. CDR3 sequence (DNA): TGTGCCAGCAGCCCCATGTACAGGGGGTATGGCTACACCTTC. The encoded protein is CASSPMYRGYGYTF.